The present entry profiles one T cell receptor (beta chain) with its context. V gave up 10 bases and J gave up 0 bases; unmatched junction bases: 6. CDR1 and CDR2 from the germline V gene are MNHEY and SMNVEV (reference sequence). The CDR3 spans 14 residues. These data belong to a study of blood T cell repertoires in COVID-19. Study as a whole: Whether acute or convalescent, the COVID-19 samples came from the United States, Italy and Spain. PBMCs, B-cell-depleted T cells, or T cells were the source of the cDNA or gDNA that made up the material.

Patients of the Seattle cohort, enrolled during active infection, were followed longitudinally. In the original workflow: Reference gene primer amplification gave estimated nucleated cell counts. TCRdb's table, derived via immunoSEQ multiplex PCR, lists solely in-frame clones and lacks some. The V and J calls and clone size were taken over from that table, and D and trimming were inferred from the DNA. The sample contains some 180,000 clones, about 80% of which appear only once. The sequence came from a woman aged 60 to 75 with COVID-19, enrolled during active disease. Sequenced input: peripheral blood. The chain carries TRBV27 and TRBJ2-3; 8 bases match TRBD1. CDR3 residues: CATRTGRSTDTQYF. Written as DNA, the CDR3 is TGTGCCACCCGGACAGGGCGGAGCACAGATACGCAGTATTTT.